This T cell receptor (beta chain) is from a study of stem cell transplantation in POMP-related autoinflammatory disease. Trimming removed 0 bases from V and 3 bases from J, with 18 bases in between. Germline CDR1 SGHRS, CDR2 YFSETQ. There are 17 residues in the CDR3. Data came from immunoSEQ multiplex PCR; TCRdb stores just in-frame clones and leaves some out. The sample shows roughly 70,000 clones, approximately 90% of them seen only once. This chain links TRBV5-1 with TRBJ1-1; tentative D call: TRBD1 (6 bases). The input for sequencing was CD4+ T cells from PBMCs, taken after stem cell transplantation. The receptor's source is a human patient with POMP-related autoinflammation and immune dysregulation (PRAID). Some T cells may arise from the graft donor. The CDR3 nucleotides read TGCGCCAGCAGCTTGGCCTTAGGGGGATATGGGGACACTGAAGCTTTCTTT. This gives the protein CASSLALGGYGDTEAFF.